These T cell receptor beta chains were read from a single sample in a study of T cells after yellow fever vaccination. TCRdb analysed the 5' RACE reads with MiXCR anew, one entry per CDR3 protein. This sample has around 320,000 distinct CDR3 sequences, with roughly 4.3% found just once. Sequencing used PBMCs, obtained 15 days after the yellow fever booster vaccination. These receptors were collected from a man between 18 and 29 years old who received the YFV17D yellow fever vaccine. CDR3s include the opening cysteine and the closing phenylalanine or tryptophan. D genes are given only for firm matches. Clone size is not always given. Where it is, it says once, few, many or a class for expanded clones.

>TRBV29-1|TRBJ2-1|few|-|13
TGCAGCGTTGAAGGGCGGCTTAGGGATGAGCAGTTCTTC
CSVEGRLRDEQFF
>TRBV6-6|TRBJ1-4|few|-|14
TGTGCCAGCATGTGGGGCGCAACTAATGAAAAACTGTTTTTT
CASMWGATNEKLFF
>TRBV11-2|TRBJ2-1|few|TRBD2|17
TGTGCCAGCAGCTCTCCCTTGGGACTAGCGGGGGACAATGAGCAGTTCTTC
CASSSPLGLAGDNEQFF
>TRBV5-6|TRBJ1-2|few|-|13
TGTGCCAGCAGCCCTAGACGTTACTATGGCTACACCTTC
CASSPRRYYGYTF
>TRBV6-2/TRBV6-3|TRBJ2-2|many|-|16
TGTGCCAGCAGTTACCGCCCACTAGTTTTCCCCGGGGAGCTGTTTTTT
CASSYRPLVFPGELFF
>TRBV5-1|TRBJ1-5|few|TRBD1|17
TGCGCCAGCAGCCCAGGGACAGGGGGCCGTAGCAATCAGCCCCAGCATTTT
CASSPGTGGRSNQPQHF
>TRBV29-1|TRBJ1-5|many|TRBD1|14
TGCAGCGTCCGGGACAGGGGTAGCAATCAGCCCCAGCATTTT
CSVRDRGSNQPQHF
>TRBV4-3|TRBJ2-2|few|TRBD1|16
TGCGCCAGCAGCCAAGAATCAGGGGGCGGCACCGGGGAGCTGTTTTTT
CASSQESGGGTGELFF
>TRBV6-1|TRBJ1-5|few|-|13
TGTGCCAGCAGTGCGACTCTCTTCCAACCCCAGCATTTT
CASSATLFQPQHF
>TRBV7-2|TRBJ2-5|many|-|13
TGTGCCAGCAGCTCTGGAAGTCGAGAGACCCAGTACTTC
CASSSGSRETQYF
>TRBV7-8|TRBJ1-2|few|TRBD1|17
TGTGCCAGCAGCCTCCGAGGTCCGGGACAGGAGGGCTATGGCTACACCTTC
CASSLRGPGQEGYGYTF
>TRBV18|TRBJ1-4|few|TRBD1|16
TGTGCCAGCTCAGTCGCCCCGGGACAGAAGAATGAAAAACTGTTTTTT
CASSVAPGQKNEKLFF
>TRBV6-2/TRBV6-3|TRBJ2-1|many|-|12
TGTGCCAGTTACGGGGGCAACAATGAGCAGTTCTTC
CASYGGNNEQFF
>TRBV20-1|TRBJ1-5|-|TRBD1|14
TGCAGTGCACCGGACAGGGGGGGAAATCAGCCCCAGCATTTT
CSAPDRGGNQPQHF
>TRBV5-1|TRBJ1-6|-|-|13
TGCGCCAGCAGCGTCGACCGGGAATCACCCCTCCACTTT
CASSVDRESPLHF
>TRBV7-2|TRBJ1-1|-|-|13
TGTGCCAGCAGCACCGCCGGGTACACTGAAGCTTTCTTT
CASSTAGYTEAFF
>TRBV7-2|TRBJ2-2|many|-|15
TGTGCCGCACGGGCCGAGCAGGGTCACACCGGGGAGCTGTTTTTT
CAARAEQGHTGELFF
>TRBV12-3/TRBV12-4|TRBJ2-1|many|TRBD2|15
TGTGCCAGCAGTTTAGCGCGGGGGGCATACAATGAGCAGTTCTTC
CASSLARGAYNEQFF
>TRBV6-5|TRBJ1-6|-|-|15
TGTGCCAGCAGTTCCGGGGGGTCTTTGGGATCACCCCTCCACTTT
CASSSGGSLGSPLHF
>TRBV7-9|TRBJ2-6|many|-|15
TGTGCCAGCAGCACCGACCTACCGGGGGCCAACGTCCTGACTTTC
CASSTDLPGANVLTF
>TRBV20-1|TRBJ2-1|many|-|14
TGCGGTGTAGAGGGCACAGCGGCATACAATGAGCAGTTCTTC
CGVEGTAAYNEQFF
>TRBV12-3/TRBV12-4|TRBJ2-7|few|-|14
TGTGCCAGCAGACTCGAAAGATTTTCCTACGAGCAGTACTTC
CASRLERFSYEQYF
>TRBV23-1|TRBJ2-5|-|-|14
TGCGCCAGCAGCCGGGACCCGGCTCGGGAGACCCAGTACTTC
CASSRDPARETQYF
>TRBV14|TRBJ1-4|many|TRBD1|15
TGTGCCAGCAGCCAATCCGGGACAGGGATTGAAAAACTGTTTTTT
CASSQSGTGIEKLFF
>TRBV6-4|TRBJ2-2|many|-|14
TGTGCCAGCAGTGACTCAGGGGATAACGGGGAGCTGTTTTTT
CASSDSGDNGELFF
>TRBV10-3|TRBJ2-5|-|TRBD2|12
TGTGCCATCGGCGGGACTATTGAGACCCAGTACTTC
CAIGGTIETQYF
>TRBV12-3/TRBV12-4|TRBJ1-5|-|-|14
TGTGCCAGCAGTTTTCGGAATAGCAATCAGCCCCAGCATTTT
CASSFRNSNQPQHF
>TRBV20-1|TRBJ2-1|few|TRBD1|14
TGCAGTGCCGAAAGACAGGGACCCTACAATGAGCAGTTCTTC
CSAERQGPYNEQFF
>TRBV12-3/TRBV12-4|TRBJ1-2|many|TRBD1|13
TGTGCCAGCAGCGAGGGACAGGGATATGGCTACACCTTC
CASSEGQGYGYTF
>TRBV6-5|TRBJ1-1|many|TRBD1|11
TGTGCCAGCAGTTACGAGGGGGCGGCTTTCTTT
CASSYEGAAFF
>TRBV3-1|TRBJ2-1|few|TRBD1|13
TGTGCCAGTACAGGGGGCTGGTACAATGAGCAGTTCTTC
CASTGGWYNEQFF
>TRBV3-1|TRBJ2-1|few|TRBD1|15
TGTGCCAGCAGCCCCGGGACAGCACCCGACAATGAGCAGTTCTTC
CASSPGTAPDNEQFF
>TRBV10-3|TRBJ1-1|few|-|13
TGTGCCATCACCGCGGACCAGGGCACTGAAGCTTTCTTT
CAITADQGTEAFF
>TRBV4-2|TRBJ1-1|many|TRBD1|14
TGTGCCAGCGGTCGGGACAGGGGAGGCCCTGAAGCTTTCTTT
CASGRDRGGPEAFF
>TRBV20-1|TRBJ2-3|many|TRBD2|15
TGCAGTGCTCATTCTGCGGGGGGAGGAACAGATACGCAGTATTTT
CSAHSAGGGTDTQYF
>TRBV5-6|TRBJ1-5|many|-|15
TGTGCCAGCAGCTTCTACACAGGGCTCAATCAGCCCCAGCATTTT
CASSFYTGLNQPQHF
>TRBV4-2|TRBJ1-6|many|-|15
TGTGCCAGCAGCCCCAGCCTGGACCCAGGGTCACCCCTCCACTTT
CASSPSLDPGSPLHF
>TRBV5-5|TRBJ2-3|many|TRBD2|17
TGTGCCAGCAGCTCCGCCCCACTAGCGACTAGCACAGATACGCAGTATTTT
CASSSAPLATSTDTQYF
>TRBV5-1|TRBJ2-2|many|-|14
TGCGCCAGCAGCTTCCCTCGGGGAACCGGGGAGCTGTTTTTT
CASSFPRGTGELFF
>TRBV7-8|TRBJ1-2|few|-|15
TGTGCCAGCAGAGGTCACGGCAGGGTTTTATATGGCTACACCTTC
CASRGHGRVLYGYTF
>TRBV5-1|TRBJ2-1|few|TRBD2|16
TGCGCCAGCAGCTTGGCCACGGGACTAGGAGCCAATGAGCAGTTCTTC
CASSLATGLGANEQFF